This T cell receptor (beta chain) came from a study of T cell responses to AZD1222 COVID-19 vaccine (dated by TCRdb to 2020 to 2023). About the study as a whole: AZD1222 recipients with second doses at about 4 weeks or about 12 weeks were pooled, because spike-specific TCR depth and breadth did not differ between schedules. A total of about 250 trial participants underwent TCR sequencing, of whom more than 200 had received two doses of AZD1222 and roughly 26 had received two doses of the MenACWY control vaccine. Trial participants were enrolled into age subgroups of 18-55, 56-69 and 70-plus years, which contained roughly 150, 30 and 60 TCR-sequenced participants, respectively.

The CDR3 regions of human TCRbeta chains were subjected to immunosequencing. Under the source paper's analysis protocol: Repertoire TCRs were matched against a reference library of SARS-CoV-2-specific TCRs generated with the MIRA antigen-specificity platform. Breadth meant the fraction of unique TCRs that were SARS-CoV-2-associated, whereas depth meant the fraction of total T cells that were SARS-CoV-2-associated. Using the MIRA data, every spike-specific TCR was mapped to the spike region that the TCR reacted to and assigned to either a CD4 or a CD8 class. Log10-transformed breadth and depth values were compared by one-way ANOVA with Sidak's multiple comparisons tests. TCRdb limited this immuneACCESS table to in-frame rearrangements with V and J called. A share of clones is missing; checked studies link under half to unresolved V genes, and the rest is unexplained. The V and J calls and clone size are taken from that table; D and trimming were inferred from the DNA. A total of some 97,000 clones appear in this sample, about 89% of them only once. The ten most abundant clones make up around 17% of the sample.

The sample's time point label is to be understood as: baseline before first vaccination. Vaccinee samples came from UK trials COV001 and COV002, including a single-blind randomized controlled phase 2/3 trial of AZD1222 (ChAdOx1 nCoV-19) in healthy adults. For TCRbeta chain sequencing, PBMC samples from trial participants were taken at day 0 and at day 28 after the second dose. Comments on this clone: Its specific antigen is unknown. Its ends do not fully match the called genes, so a read error is possible.

The investigation overall reported the following: Reportedly, almost half of the unique spike-specific TCRs recognized epitopes lying outside the regions that are mutated in the B.1.351 and B.1.1.7 variants. Spike-specific TCR breadth and depth rose significantly after two AZD1222 doses compared with day 0 and with MenACWY recipients. The 56-69-year group was small, and its depth increase did not reach significance, likely because of low power. CD4 TCRs associated with the vaccine covered the entire spike protein, and the dominant responses were in regions 160-218 and 743-854. Participants were mostly white British, with more females than males. The authors suggested clonal diversity may have been underestimated. Conclusions about previously exposed vaccinees are limited because only six or seven AZD1222 recipients were SARS-CoV-2 seropositive at baseline. Because no samples from the day 14 peak response were available, repertoires could be characterized only after the peak T cell response.

Sequenced here: peripheral blood, sampled on day 0 of AZD1222 vaccination. The source is an adult in good health.

The bases read TGTGCCAGCAGCGTCTCCGGAGGGGTCCTTTGGGTTTTT. This sequence encodes CASSVSGGVLWVF. The sequence is built from TRBV5-6 and TRBJ1-5; TRBD1 is perhaps the D gene, given 5 matching bases. The CDR3 numbers 13 residues from cysteine through phenylalanine. Left in the record is the CDR3 DNA by itself, 39 bases read in frame from the first base. From a lookup of the germline V gene, CDR1 and CDR2 are SGHDT and YYEEEE. The variable domain in full, with residues beyond the CDR3 obtained from the reference TRBV5-6 and TRBJ1-5 genes, is DAGVTQSPTHLIKTRGQQVTLRCSPKSGHDTVSWYQQALGQGPQFIFQYYEEEERQRGNFPDRFSGHQFPNYSSELNVNALLLGDSALYLCASSVSGGVLWVFGDGTRLSIL.